Sequencing of this T cell receptor beta chain was carried out in a study of T cells expressing NK-cell markers. TCRdb reprocessed the 5' RACE reads; each CDR3 protein has one entry and no DNA is given. This table holds about 430,000 distinct CDR3 sequences. Germline V gives CDR1 KGHSH, CDR2 LQKENI. The CDR3 runs to 15 residues. J is TRBJ2-3 and V is TRBV18. Sequenced: blood T cells: a sorted CD56 or NKG2C T cell subset, CD4+ or CD8+ T cells, or bulk PBMC T cells (not recorded which). This clonotype was obtained from a woman between 45 and 60 years old in good health. CDR3: CASSPARGITDTQYF.